A selection of T cell receptor beta chains follows, all from one sample in a study of shared clonotypes between healthy human individuals. Sequencing used immunoSEQ multiplex PCR; TCRdb keeps in-frame clones, though not all of them. The repertoire includes approximately 2.3 million clones, over 90% of them detected once, and about 0.37% sits in the top ten. Sequenced material: naive CD4+ T cells from PBMCs. All receptors come from a young man in good health. Some clones in this sample may be carry-over from other donors' samples. Both conserved end residues are part of each CDR3. The order of the fields is clone size, J gene, V gene, D gene, CDR3 DNA, CDR3 protein. The D gene is left open where the match is weak. Some rows mark clone size as missing; the rest say once, few, many or name a class of expanded clone.

clone_size: .; j_call: TRBJ1-2; v_call: TRBV10-3; d_call: TRBD1; cdr3_nt: TGTGCCATCGGGACCGGGACAGGCCCCTTCGGTGGTGGCTACACCTTC; cdr3_aa: CAIGTGTGPFGGGYTF
clone_size: .; j_call: TRBJ1-5; v_call: TRBV11-3; d_call: TRBD1; cdr3_nt: TGTGCCAGCAGCGGACGGGACAGGGGCGAAGATAGCAATCAGCCCCAGCATTTT; cdr3_aa: CASSGRDRGEDSNQPQHF
clone_size: once; j_call: TRBJ1-5; v_call: TRBV7-2; d_call: .; cdr3_nt: TGTGCCAGCAGCTTAGAATTTTACGCGGCTAATCAGCCCCAGCATTTT; cdr3_aa: CASSLEFYAANQPQHF
clone_size: .; j_call: TRBJ1-1; v_call: TRBV19; d_call: .; cdr3_nt: TGTGCCAGTAGTATCTTCTGGGGCGGGGACACTGAAGCTTTCTTT; cdr3_aa: CASSIFWGGDTEAFF
clone_size: .; j_call: TRBJ2-7; v_call: TRBV28; d_call: .; cdr3_nt: TGTGCCAGCAGGGAATGGGGTGAACCCTCCTACGAGCAGTACTTC; cdr3_aa: CASREWGEPSYEQYF
clone_size: .; j_call: TRBJ2-1; v_call: TRBV6-4; d_call: .; cdr3_nt: TGTGCCAGCACTCGTCAGGAGAGCGGCTCCTACAATGAGCAGTTCTTC; cdr3_aa: CASTRQESGSYNEQFF
clone_size: .; j_call: TRBJ1-3; v_call: TRBV9; d_call: .; cdr3_nt: TGTGCCAGCAGCCCCCAAGAGGGACGAGTTCAAAACACCATATATTTT; cdr3_aa: CASSPQEGRVQNTIYF
clone_size: .; j_call: TRBJ2-7; v_call: TRBV7-9; d_call: TRBD1; cdr3_nt: TGTGCCAGCAGCTTAGTAGGCAGGGGGTCCTACGAGCAGTACTTC; cdr3_aa: CASSLVGRGSYEQYF
clone_size: .; j_call: TRBJ2-7; v_call: TRBV5-1; d_call: TRBD2; cdr3_nt: TGCGCCAGCAGCTTGGTCACTAGCGGAACCTACGAGCAGTACTTC; cdr3_aa: CASSLVTSGTYEQYF
clone_size: .; j_call: TRBJ2-6; v_call: TRBV5-1; d_call: .; cdr3_nt: TGCGCCAGCCTACAGGGCTCCGGGGCCAACGTCCTGACTTTC; cdr3_aa: CASLQGSGANVLTF
clone_size: .; j_call: TRBJ2-3; v_call: TRBV4-2; d_call: TRBD1; cdr3_nt: TGTGCCAGCGCACAGGGGGGCACAGATACGCAGTATTTT; cdr3_aa: CASAQGGTDTQYF
clone_size: .; j_call: TRBJ1-1; v_call: TRBV29-1; d_call: .; cdr3_nt: TGCAGCGTTGAGCGACAATTGAACACTGAAGCTTTCTTT; cdr3_aa: CSVERQLNTEAFF
clone_size: .; j_call: TRBJ2-7; v_call: TRBV6-1; d_call: .; cdr3_nt: TGTGCCAGCAGGCAGGGCTACGAGCAGTACTTC; cdr3_aa: CASRQGYEQYF
clone_size: once; j_call: TRBJ2-5; v_call: TRBV5-4; d_call: .; cdr3_nt: TGTGCCAGCAGCCTAGGAGAGGGGTTGGCCCAGTACTTC; cdr3_aa: CASSLGEGLAQYF
clone_size: .; j_call: TRBJ1-2; v_call: TRBV28; d_call: TRBD1; cdr3_nt: TGTGCCAGCAGCCCGGGACAGGGGGGTTCCGGCTACACCTTC; cdr3_aa: CASSPGQGGSGYTF
clone_size: .; j_call: TRBJ1-2; v_call: TRBV28; d_call: TRBD1; cdr3_nt: TGTGCCAGCAGTACACAGGGGGCGAGGGGCTACACCTTC; cdr3_aa: CASSTQGARGYTF
clone_size: .; j_call: TRBJ1-5; v_call: TRBV5-1; d_call: TRBD1; cdr3_nt: TGCGCCAGCAGGCAGCCGGGACAGGGGAATTCGCTGCCCCAGCATTTT; cdr3_aa: CASRQPGQGNSLPQHF
clone_size: .; j_call: TRBJ2-7; v_call: TRBV28; d_call: TRBD1; cdr3_nt: TGTGCCAGCAGTTTACTTACAGGGGGTTACGAGCAGTACTTC; cdr3_aa: CASSLLTGGYEQYF
clone_size: .; j_call: TRBJ1-4; v_call: TRBV18; d_call: .; cdr3_nt: TGTGCCAGCTCACAAACAACAACTAATGAAAAACTGTTTTTT; cdr3_aa: CASSQTTTNEKLFF
clone_size: .; j_call: TRBJ2-5; v_call: TRBV5-1; d_call: .; cdr3_nt: TGCGCCAGCAGCTTGTTACCGACAGGAGTAGAGACCCAGTACTTC; cdr3_aa: CASSLLPTGVETQYF
clone_size: .; j_call: TRBJ2-7; v_call: TRBV27; d_call: .; cdr3_nt: TGTGCCAGCAGTTTTTATGATACGGGCAGAGGGGGTCTCGAGCAGTACTTC; cdr3_aa: CASSFYDTGRGGLEQYF
clone_size: .; j_call: TRBJ2-5; v_call: TRBV5-1; d_call: .; cdr3_nt: TGCGCCAGCAGCTTGGGTCCGGGATCCGGTCAAGAGACCCAGTACTTC; cdr3_aa: CASSLGPGSGQETQYF
clone_size: .; j_call: TRBJ1-2; v_call: TRBV6-5; d_call: .; cdr3_nt: TGTGCCAGCCGGAGCGGGACCGCCTTTTATGGCTACACCTTC; cdr3_aa: CASRSGTAFYGYTF
clone_size: .; j_call: TRBJ2-3; v_call: TRBV28; d_call: .; cdr3_nt: TGTGCCAGCAGCTCGGACCGTGATACGCAGTATTTT; cdr3_aa: CASSSDRDTQYF
clone_size: .; j_call: TRBJ2-3; v_call: TRBV11-3; d_call: .; cdr3_nt: TGTGCCAGCAGCTTAGGAAGCAGAAGCACAGATACGCAGTATTTT; cdr3_aa: CASSLGSRSTDTQYF
clone_size: .; j_call: TRBJ1-2; v_call: TRBV2; d_call: .; cdr3_nt: TGTGCCAGCAGTGAAACTAGGGGGGTGGGCGGCTACACCTTC; cdr3_aa: CASSETRGVGGYTF
clone_size: .; j_call: TRBJ1-1; v_call: TRBV4-2; d_call: .; cdr3_nt: TGTGCCAGCAGCCATGGGGGGAGGACTGAAGCTTTCTTT; cdr3_aa: CASSHGGRTEAFF
clone_size: .; j_call: TRBJ2-7; v_call: TRBV7-8; d_call: TRBD2; cdr3_nt: TGTGCCAGCAGCTTCCGGCGGGAGAGGCCCTACGAGCAGTACTTC; cdr3_aa: CASSFRRERPYEQYF
clone_size: once; j_call: TRBJ2-2; v_call: TRBV5-1; d_call: .; cdr3_nt: TGCGCCAGCAGCCCCGGCCATAGAACGAACACCGGGGAGCTGTTTTTT; cdr3_aa: CASSPGHRTNTGELFF